Listed below are T cell receptor beta chains from one sample, sequenced in a study of blood T cell repertoires in COVID-19. Assay used: immunoSEQ multiplex PCR; TCRdb lists only in-frame clones, some missing. The sample lists 200,000 to 300,000 clones; about four fifths were seen once. What was sequenced was peripheral blood. All receptors derive from a man aged 25-45 years who had recovered from COVID-19. Each CDR3 is given with its conserved first and last residue. D genes are given only for firm matches. Only part of the rows carry a size: once, few, many, or a class if the clone is expanded.

V gene: TRBV28; CDR3 length: 14; D gene: -; J gene: TRBJ2-1; clone size: -; CDR3 DNA: TGTGCCAGCAAGGACAGTGTTTCCTACAATGAGCAGTTCTTC; CDR3 protein: CASKDSVSYNEQFF
V gene: TRBV6-4; CDR3 length: 11; D gene: -; J gene: TRBJ1-2; clone size: -; CDR3 DNA: TGTGCCAGCAGTGATTCGCGGGGCTACACCTTC; CDR3 protein: CASSDSRGYTF
V gene: TRBV5-1; CDR3 length: 14; D gene: -; J gene: TRBJ2-3; clone size: -; CDR3 DNA: TGCGCCAGCAGCTATCGCGCACCTACAGATACGCAGTATTTT; CDR3 protein: CASSYRAPTDTQYF
V gene: TRBV6-2/TRBV6-3; CDR3 length: 19; D gene: TRBD2; J gene: TRBJ2-2; clone size: once; CDR3 DNA: TGTGCCAGCAGTTACCCAAGAGGGCAGCGGGGGGCAAACACCGGGGAGCTGTTTTTT; CDR3 protein: CASSYPRGQRGANTGELFF
V gene: TRBV7-9; CDR3 length: 12; D gene: -; J gene: TRBJ2-7; clone size: -; CDR3 DNA: TGTGCCAGCAGCGGAACTACGAGGGAGCAGTACTTC; CDR3 protein: CASSGTTREQYF
V gene: TRBV6-6; CDR3 length: 15; D gene: TRBD1; J gene: TRBJ1-6; clone size: -; CDR3 DNA: TGTGCCAGCAGTTACTTGACAGGGGGAGGTTCACCCCTCCACTTT; CDR3 protein: CASSYLTGGGSPLHF
V gene: TRBV19; CDR3 length: 15; D gene: TRBD1; J gene: TRBJ2-1; clone size: -; CDR3 DNA: TGTGCCAGTAGTATGAGGACAGGGGGCCCTCTAGGGCAGTTCTTC; CDR3 protein: CASSMRTGGPLGQFF
V gene: TRBV28; CDR3 length: 15; D gene: TRBD1; J gene: TRBJ1-3; clone size: -; CDR3 DNA: TGTGCCAGCAGTTCACAGGGGGACTCTGGAAACACCATATATTTT; CDR3 protein: CASSSQGDSGNTIYF
V gene: TRBV12-5; CDR3 length: 14; D gene: TRBD2; J gene: TRBJ2-5; clone size: few; CDR3 DNA: TGTGCTAGTGGCCATACTTCGGGGGGAGAGACCCAGTACTTC; CDR3 protein: CASGHTSGGETQYF
V gene: TRBV5-1; CDR3 length: 14; D gene: TRBD1; J gene: TRBJ2-2; clone size: -; CDR3 DNA: TGCGCCAGCAGCCCCGGACAGGGGACCGGGGAGCTGTTTTTT; CDR3 protein: CASSPGQGTGELFF
V gene: TRBV10-3; CDR3 length: 13; D gene: -; J gene: TRBJ1-1; clone size: -; CDR3 DNA: TGTGCCATCAGCCAGACAGGGAACACTGAAGCTTTCTTT; CDR3 protein: CAISQTGNTEAFF
V gene: TRBV5-6; CDR3 length: 13; D gene: -; J gene: TRBJ1-2; clone size: -; CDR3 DNA: TGTGCCAGCAGCGAGACTCGGAACTATGGCTACACCTTC; CDR3 protein: CASSETRNYGYTF
V gene: TRBV24-1; CDR3 length: 13; D gene: -; J gene: TRBJ2-5; clone size: -; CDR3 DNA: TGTGCCACCAGTGCCGGGGGCCAAGAGACCCAGTACTTC; CDR3 protein: CATSAGGQETQYF
V gene: TRBV3-1/TRBV3-2; CDR3 length: 16; D gene: -; J gene: TRBJ2-1; clone size: -; CDR3 DNA: TGTGCCAGCAGCCAATATCCCGAGACAGCTTACAATGAGCAGTTCTTC; CDR3 protein: CASSQYPETAYNEQFF
V gene: TRBV7-3; CDR3 length: 13; D gene: TRBD1; J gene: TRBJ1-2; clone size: -; CDR3 DNA: TGTGCCAGCAGCTTCGACAGGGGGCGAGGCTACACCTTC; CDR3 protein: CASSFDRGRGYTF
V gene: TRBV3-1/TRBV3-2; CDR3 length: 16; D gene: TRBD2; J gene: TRBJ2-2; clone size: -; CDR3 DNA: TGTGCCAGCAGCCAAGATCATAGCGGGGACACCGGGGAGCTGTTTTTT; CDR3 protein: CASSQDHSGDTGELFF
V gene: TRBV4-1; CDR3 length: 16; D gene: TRBD1; J gene: TRBJ1-4; clone size: -; CDR3 DNA: TGCGCCAGCAGCCAAGTTATTGCCAGGGGGAATGAAAAACTGTTTTTT; CDR3 protein: CASSQVIARGNEKLFF
V gene: TRBV7-3; CDR3 length: 13; D gene: -; J gene: TRBJ1-1; clone size: -; CDR3 DNA: TGTGCCAGCGCTGGGCACCCGAACACTGAAGCTTTCTTT; CDR3 protein: CASAGHPNTEAFF
V gene: TRBV5-1; CDR3 length: 15; D gene: -; J gene: TRBJ2-1; clone size: -; CDR3 DNA: TGCGCCAGCAGCCCTCAGGGGTTTACTAACAATGAGCAGTTCTTC; CDR3 protein: CASSPQGFTNNEQFF
V gene: TRBV5-8; CDR3 length: 16; D gene: TRBD1; J gene: TRBJ1-5; clone size: -; CDR3 DNA: TGTGCCAGCAGCCCCGGGACAGGGGGGAGGTACCAGCCCCAGCATTTT; CDR3 protein: CASSPGTGGRYQPQHF
V gene: TRBV5-1; CDR3 length: 15; D gene: -; J gene: TRBJ2-2; clone size: -; CDR3 DNA: TGCGCCAGCAGCTTGGACCAGGTGAACACCGGGGAGCTGTTTTTT; CDR3 protein: CASSLDQVNTGELFF
V gene: TRBV2; CDR3 length: 13; D gene: -; J gene: TRBJ1-2; clone size: -; CDR3 DNA: TGTGCCAGCACCCCCCCGGGAGCTTATGGCTACACCTTC; CDR3 protein: CASTPPGAYGYTF
V gene: TRBV6-5; CDR3 length: 13; D gene: -; J gene: TRBJ2-3; clone size: few; CDR3 DNA: TGTGCCAGCAGTTACACTAGCACAGATACGCAGTATTTT; CDR3 protein: CASSYTSTDTQYF
V gene: TRBV18; CDR3 length: 14; D gene: TRBD1; J gene: TRBJ1-2; clone size: -; CDR3 DNA: TGTGCCAGCTCACCAGGGGACAGGGGGAACGGCTACACCTTC; CDR3 protein: CASSPGDRGNGYTF
V gene: TRBV4-1; CDR3 length: 13; D gene: -; J gene: TRBJ1-1; clone size: -; CDR3 DNA: TGCGCCAGCAGCCAAGTGGGCGACACTGAAGCTTTCTTT; CDR3 protein: CASSQVGDTEAFF